These 16 T cell receptor beta chains came from one sample sequenced in a study of blood T cell repertoires in COVID-19. Libraries were prepared by immunoSEQ multiplex PCR; TCRdb keeps only in-frame clonotypes and omits some of them. The sample includes over 200,000 clones, 84% of them seen just once. Material for sequencing was PBMCs or T cells enriched from blood (not recorded which). The receptor set was obtained from a middle-aged woman who had recovered from COVID-19.

This chain connects TRBV7-9 to TRBJ2-7; tentative D call: TRBD1 (6 bases). Trimming removed 1 base at V and 5 bases at J, with 12 bases between. The CDR3 has 14 amino acids. Looked up from germline, CDR1 is SEHNR and CDR2 is FQNEAQ (reference sequence). CDR3 protein: CASSLEGVLDEQYF. The CDR3 DNA reads TGTGCCAGCAGCTTAGAGGGGGTACTGGACGAGCAGTACTTC.

This clone occurred a few times. The genes are TRBV21-1 and TRBJ2-7; the table calls TRBD1, which could not be checked here. TRBV21-1 is a listed pseudogene. This CDR3 is built from 16 residues. The CDR3 coding sequence is TGTGCCAGCAGCAAATTCGACATCCAAAGGGGCTACGAGCAGTACTTC. Protein sequence: CASSKFDIQRGYEQYF.

This chain joins TRBV11-2 and TRBJ2-3; the match to TRBD2 covers 11 bases. Germline values: CDR1 SGHAT, CDR2 FQNNGV. Trimming at V came to 4 bases and at J to 5 bases, leaving 8 bases not matched to a gene. CDR3 size: 16 residues. CDR3 amino acids: CASSSTSGSNKDTQYF. In DNA form, the CDR3 reads TGTGCCAGCAGCTCAACTAGCGGGAGCAATAAAGATACGCAGTATTTT.

The J gene is TRBJ2-2, the V gene TRBV12-3 or TRBV12-4; D ambiguous. Trimming removed 3 bases at V and 2 bases at J, with 4 bases between. The CDR3 spans 13 residues. This CDR3 reads CASSLRNTGELFF. DNA for the CDR3: TGTGCCAGCAGTTTGAGAAACACCGGGGAGCTGTTTTTT.

The chain links TRBV28 to TRBJ1-2; D may be TRBD1 (6 bases). This CDR3 region has 13 residues. From germline, CDR1 is MDHEN and CDR2 SYDVKM. Trimming pared 7 bases from V and 5 bases from J, leaving 14 bases between. Written as DNA, the CDR3 is TGTGCCAGCACCTGGGGAGGGGGTTATGGCTACACCTTC. Amino acids: CASTWGGGYGYTF.

J is TRBJ2-6 and V is TRBV27; D is undetermined. V was pared by 5 bases and J by 0 bases, with 8 bases between. CDR1 and CDR2 (germline): MNHEY, SMNVEV (reference sequence). The CDR3 is 15 amino acids. CDR3 bases: TGTGCCAGCAGTCCAACGAGCTCTGGGGCCAACGTCCTGACTTTC. Its translation: CASSPTSSGANVLTF. The full variable domain, with the rest looked up from reference TRBV27 and TRBJ2-6, is EAQVTQNPRYLITVTGKKLTVTCSQNMNHEYMSWYRQDPGLGLRQIYYSMNVEVTDKGDVPEGYKVSRKEKRNFPLILESPSPNQTSLYFCASSPTSSGANVLTFGAGSRLTVL.

The chain links TRBV4-1 to TRBJ2-7, with 12 bases aligning to TRBD2. Germline lookup yields CDR1 MGHRA and CDR2 YSYEKL. There are 15 residues in the CDR3. V dropped 4 bases and J dropped 2; count of bases not matched to a gene: 3. Written as DNA, the CDR3 is TGCGCCAGCAGCCCAGCTAGCGGGAGGGCCTACGAGCAGTACTTC. This codes for CASSPASGRAYEQYF.

This chain uses TRBV19 with TRBJ1-1, with D possibly being TRBD1 (6 bases). Per the germline V gene, CDR1 is LNHDA and CDR2 is SQIVND (reference sequence). The CDR3 runs to 15 residues. Trimming shortened V by 5 bases and J by 1 base, and 14 bases separated the two germline ends. This CDR3 is CASSVQGFSNTEAFF. The CDR3, as DNA: TGTGCCAGTAGTGTACAGGGCTTCTCGAACACTGAAGCTTTCTTT.

The chain couples TRBV27 to TRBJ2-7, with TRBD1 identical over 10 bases. V gave up 6 bases and J gave up 5 bases; unmatched junction bases: 7. The CDR3 length is 14 residues. The germline CDR1 and CDR2 sequences are MNHEY and SMNVEV (reference sequence). The CDR3: CASRTRQGAHEQYF. The CDR3 coding sequence is TGTGCCAGCAGGACTAGACAGGGGGCCCACGAGCAGTACTTC.

This clone came up once. The CDR3 nucleotides read TGTGCCAGCAGCTCGACACGGGGGGACATTCAGTACTTC. Translated: CASSSTRGDIQYF. The chain uses TRBV14 and TRBJ2-4, with TRBD2 matching 7 bases. CDR3 size: 13 residues. Germline CDR1 is SGHDN and CDR2 is FVKESK. V shed 5 bases and J 8 bases; nucleotides not matched to a gene: 6.

The J gene is TRBJ1-1, the V gene TRBV29-1; 9 bases agree with TRBD1. This CDR3 has 15 residues. With 6 bases clipped from V and 4 bases from J, the junction kept 12 bases outside the gene matches. Germline CDR1 SQVTM, CDR2 ANQGSEA. CDR3 nucleotide sequence: TGCAGCGTATGGACAGGGGATTTTCGAGGCACTGAAGCTTTCTTT. It is translated as CSVWTGDFRGTEAFF.

The rearrangement joins TRBV3-1 (or the pseudogene TRBV3-2) to TRBJ1-2, with unresolved D. Germline V gives CDR1 LGHDT, CDR2 YNNKEL (reference sequence). The CDR3 sequence is 12 residues long. V was clipped by 4 bases and J by 7 bases, with 10 bases between them. CDR3 sequence: CASSLPEGGYTF. For the CDR3, the DNA is TGTGCCAGCAGCCTTCCCGAGGGTGGCTACACCTTC.

This chain joins TRBV19 and TRBJ1-6; tentatively, D is TRBD1 (6 bases). This CDR3 has 14 residues. V was pared by 4 bases and J by 4 bases, with 8 bases between. Germline V lookup: CDR1 LNHDA, CDR2 SQIVND (reference sequence). CDR3 in DNA: TGTGCCAGTAGTACGGACAGATATAATTCACCCCTCCACTTT. Translating gives CASSTDRYNSPLHF.

The chain uses TRBV10-3 and TRBJ1-2; TRBD1 matches at 9 bases. Germline V gives CDR1 ENHRY, CDR2 SYGVKD. The junction had 10 bases not matched to a gene; V was cut back by 3 bases and J by 8 bases. The CDR3 loop spans 15 amino acids. In DNA form, the CDR3 reads TGTGCCATCAGTGATAATCCGGACAGGGGAGAGGGCTACACCTTC. This translates into CAISDNPDRGEGYTF.

This chain uses TRBV18 with TRBJ2-1; TRBD2 aligns across 15 bases. Trimming took 3 bases from V and 9 from J; bases not matched to a gene: 6. The length of the CDR3 is 16 residues. Germline CDR1 is KGHSH and CDR2 is LQKENI. The DNA for the CDR3 is TGTGCCAGCTCACCGGGACTAGCGGGAGGTTACGGTGAGCAGTTCTTC. It encodes CASSPGLAGGYGEQFF.

V is TRBV5-6 and J is TRBJ2-2; no definite D call. CDR1 SGHDT and CDR2 YYEEEE come from the germline V gene. The CDR3 sequence is 13 residues long. V was shortened by 3 bases and J by 9 bases, with 12 bases between the two germline ends. For the CDR3, the DNA is TGTGCCAGCAGCTATCGAGGCCGCCGGGAGCTGTTTTTT. Protein product: CASSYRGRRELFF.